This TCR beta chain appears in the sequencing data of a study of blood T cell repertoires in COVID-19. Clones were sequenced by immunoSEQ multiplex PCR, and TCRdb holds only the in-frame ones, with some missing. The sample holds about 280,000 clones; about 82% are singletons and the top ten take approximately 5.1%. The source is a man aged 45-60 years with active or convalescent COVID-19. The sample taken for sequencing was peripheral blood.

CDR3 loop: CASSPYGLEAGELFF. The CDR3 DNA sequence: TGTGCCAGCAGCCCGTATGGGTTGGAGGCGGGGGAGCTGTTTTTT. The chain has TRBV5-8 and TRBJ2-2; D possibly corresponds to TRBD2 (5 bases). The CDR3 extends over 15 amino acids. The V end was cut by 4 bases, the J end by 8 bases, with 18 bases between. CDR1 SGHTS and CDR2 YDEGEE come from the germline V gene.